The next 25 T cell receptor beta chains were all read from a single sample in a study of T cell responses to AZD1222 COVID-19 vaccine. Using immunoSEQ multiplex PCR, the repertoire was profiled, and TCRdb retains in-frame clones only, with some absent. In the table there are about 150,000 clones, approximately 85% of which are singletons. The material sequenced was peripheral blood, taken on day 0 of AZD1222 vaccination. These receptors were obtained from an adult in good health.

CDR3 protein: CASSRGGGASPFYNEQFF. The CDR3, as DNA: TGTGCCAGCAGTAGAGGGGGGGGCGCATCCCCCTTCTACAATGAGCAGTTCTTC. The rearrangement joins TRBV7-9 to TRBJ2-1; possibly TRBD2 for D (7 bases). Trimming shortened V by 6 bases and J by 3 bases, and 24 bases separated the two germline ends. The CDR3 totals 18 residues. Germline V gives CDR1 SEHNR, CDR2 FQNEAQ (reference sequence).

The chain recombines TRBV10-3 with TRBJ2-3; 9 bases line up with TRBD2. Per germline, CDR1 ENHRY and CDR2 SYGVKD. The J segment lost 2 bases and the V segment lost 5 bases, leaving 2 bases of the junction unmatched. The CDR3 extends over 14 amino acids. CDR3 coding DNA: TGTGCCATCAGTCTAGCGGGGAACACAGATACGCAGTATTTT. The encoded protein is CAISLAGNTDTQYF.

This chain uses TRBV4-2 with TRBJ2-1; a weak D match, TRBD1 (6 bases). This CDR3 comprises 20 residues. Per germline, CDR1 LGHNA and CDR2 YNFKEQ. The V and J ends lost 1 base and 5 bases respectively, with 27 bases between them. CDR3 residues: CASSQASEGGNFWGNNEQFF. The DNA for the CDR3 is TGTGCCAGCAGCCAAGCATCCGAAGGGGGAAACTTCTGGGGAAACAATGAGCAGTTCTTC.

This rearrangement joins TRBV29-1 to TRBJ2-3; 11 bases match TRBD2. The germline V gene encodes CDR1 SQVTM and CDR2 ANQGSEA. The junction had 4 bases not matched to a gene; V was cut back by 5 bases and J by 0 bases. The CDR3 extends over 15 amino acids. Written as DNA, the CDR3 is TGCAGCGTTTTGGGACTAGCGGATAGCACAGATACGCAGTATTTT. Protein: CSVLGLADSTDTQYF.

This sequence joins TRBV27 and TRBJ1-5, with 7 bases aligning to TRBD1. This CDR3 comprises 15 residues. The germline CDR1 and CDR2 sequences are MNHEY and SMNVEV (reference sequence). V was clipped by 5 bases and J by 4 bases; unmatched bases: 8. CDR3 nucleotide sequence: TGTGCCAGCAGTACCAACTCAGGGGGGAATCAGCCCCAGCATTTT. It translates to CASSTNSGGNQPQHF.

This clone has just one count. The junction does not match germline at one end; this may be a read error. The CDR3 region is CATSDLDSGGPGAFIF. The DNA for the CDR3 is TGTGCCACCAGTGATTTGGACTCAGGAGGGCCGGGGGCATTTATCTTC. The chain uses TRBV24-1 and TRBJ1-2; tentatively, D is TRBD1 (6 bases). From germline, CDR1 is KGHDR and CDR2 SFDVKD. CDR3 length: 16 residues.

The J gene is TRBJ1-5, the V gene TRBV7-2, with 8 bases fitting TRBD1. CDR1 and CDR2 (germline): SGHTA, FQGNSA. The CDR3 extends over 14 amino acids. V trimming: 5 bases; J trimming: 5 bases; junction bases outside the gene matches: 5. The CDR3 DNA follows: TGTGCCAGCAGCCAGGGACAGGCGCATCAGCCCCAGCATTTT. This sequence encodes CASSQGQAHQPQHF.

The chain combines TRBV6-5 with TRBJ2-2; 9 bases fit TRBD2. After removal of 1 base from V and 4 bases from J, the junction contained 4 bases not matched to a gene. The CDR3 is 16 amino acids. Germline CDR1 MNHEY, CDR2 SVGAGI. CDR3 sequence reads: CASSYLVAGATGELFF. CDR3 nucleotide sequence: TGTGCCAGCAGTTACTTAGTAGCGGGAGCCACCGGGGAGCTGTTTTTT.

This clone is a singleton in its sample. An end of the junction differs from the germline gene, which may be a read error. The chain couples TRBV10-3 to TRBJ2-2, with TRBD1 identical over 8 bases. This CDR3 has 11 residues. Germline V gene lookup returns CDR1 ENHRY and CDR2 SYGVKD. The CDR3: CAIREDREVFF. The CDR3 DNA reads TGTGCCATCAGAGAGGACAGGGAGGTGTTTTTT.

This chain's CDR3 is CASSAYVAATSTDTQYF. The CDR3 nucleotides are TGTGCCAGCAGTGCCTACGTTGCGGCTACTAGCACAGATACGCAGTATTTT. The V call is TRBV28, the J call TRBJ2-3; no clear D. Trimming took 5 bases from V and 0 from J, leaving 18 bases between them. Germline V gives CDR1 MDHEN, CDR2 SYDVKM. This CDR3 is 17 amino acids long.

A single count supports this clone. CDR3 sequence reads: CASSESGGSYNEQFF. The DNA for the CDR3 is TGTGCCAGCAGCGAGAGCGGGGGAAGCTACAATGAGCAGTTCTTC. This chain uses TRBV11-3 with TRBJ2-1; TRBD2 aligns across 8 bases. J was trimmed by 3 bases and V by 5 bases; bases with no gene match: 6. The length of the CDR3 is 15 residues. Germline CDR1 is SGHNT and CDR2 is YENEEA.

The CDR3 is CASSEVEQYF. The CDR3 nucleotides read TGTGCCAGCAGTGAGGTGGAGCAGTACTTC. This chain links TRBV2 with TRBJ2-7; D gene uncertain. The CDR3 length is 10 residues. The V gene lost 3 bases and the J gene lost 7 bases, with 4 bases spanning the gap. The germline CDR1 and CDR2 sequences are SNHLY and FYNNEI.

This clone was recorded only once. The chain employs TRBV2 and TRBJ2-2; no firm D call. Deletions cut 4 bases from V and 3 bases from J, with 12 bases between. The CDR3 has 15 amino acids. Germline CDR1 and CDR2: SNHLY and FYNNEI. CDR3 DNA sequence: TGTGCCAGCAGTGCTGGAAGCGCCTACACCGGGGAGCTGTTTTTT. Amino acids: CASSAGSAYTGELFF. Looking up the rest from reference TRBV2 and TRBJ2-2 gives the full variable domain: EPEVTQTPSHQVTQMGQEVILRCVPISNHLYFYWYRQILGQKVEFLVSFYNNEISEKSEIFDDQFSVERPDGSNFTLKIRSTKLEDSAMYFCASSAGSAYTGELFFGEGSRLTVL.

The chain couples TRBV24-1 to TRBJ2-3; TRBD2 matches 9 bases. V shed 7 bases and J 0 bases; nucleotides not matched to a gene: 10. CDR3 length: 17 residues. CDR1 is KGHDR and CDR2 is SFDVKD in the germline V gene. The DNA of the CDR3 is TGTGCCACCAGGGGAAGCGGGGGGACTACTAGCACAGATACGCAGTATTTT. This sequence encodes CATRGSGGTTSTDTQYF.

The chain carries TRBV24-1 and TRBJ2-5; the D gene is possibly TRBD2 (7 bases). V lost 1 base to trimming and J lost 4 bases, with 12 bases between them. Germline V lookup: CDR1 KGHDR, CDR2 SFDVKD. This CDR3 is built from 15 residues. CDR3 sequence reads: CATSDFRGARETQYF. The CDR3 bases are TGTGCCACCAGTGATTTTCGGGGGGCTAGAGAGACCCAGTACTTC.

The chain recombines TRBV18 with TRBJ2-2; possible D gene TRBD1, 5 bases. Germline CDR1 is KGHSH and CDR2 is LQKENI. V lost 1 base to trimming and J lost 6 bases, with 12 bases between them. This CDR3 comprises 15 residues. CDR3 in amino acids: CASSPQGAGAGELFF. The CDR3 DNA reads TGTGCCAGCTCACCACAAGGGGCTGGGGCCGGGGAGCTGTTTTTT.

This chain links TRBV9 with TRBJ2-2; 7 nucleotides match TRBD1. The CDR3 has 16 residues. V trimming: 1 base; J trimming: 0 bases; junction bases outside the gene matches: 3. CDR1 is SGDLS, CDR2 YYNGEE, per germline. CDR3 DNA sequence: TGTGCCAGCAGCGTAACCGGGACAGCGAACACCGGGGAGCTGTTTTTT. Amino acid sequence: CASSVTGTANTGELFF.

A single count supports this clone. The DNA for the CDR3 is TGTGCCAGCAGCTTGGACCCAACGACAGGAAGGTATTCACCCCTCCACTTT. This encodes CASSLDPTTGRYSPLHF. The chain combines TRBV5-6 with TRBJ1-6, with TRBD1 as a possible D gene (6 bases). The germline CDR1 and CDR2 sequences are SGHDT and YYEEEE. The CDR3 runs 17 residues. V was pared by 0 bases and J by 8 bases, with 18 bases between.

The chain couples TRBV12-3 or TRBV12-4 to TRBJ2-1; 8 nucleotides match TRBD2. V dropped 5 bases and J dropped 9; count of bases not matched to a gene: 6. The CDR3 loop spans 13 amino acids. CDR3 in amino acids: CASSLGLAGEQFF. The CDR3 DNA is TGTGCCAGCAGTCTCGGACTAGCAGGTGAGCAGTTCTTC.

The genes are TRBV3-1 (or the pseudogene TRBV3-2) and TRBJ1-1; D gene unclear. Germline CDR1 is LGHDT and CDR2 is YNNKEL (reference sequence). The V end was cut by 3 bases, the J end by 10 bases, with 15 bases between. The CDR3 spans 13 residues. CDR3 DNA: TGTGCCAGCAGCCAGGCCGGAGGGCTGAGAGCTTTCTTT. Protein sequence: CASSQAGGLRAFF.

V is TRBV5-4 and J is TRBJ1-4; the D gene is possibly TRBD1 (6 bases). The V gene lost 4 bases and the J gene lost 6 bases, with 13 bases spanning the gap. The CDR3 sequence is 14 residues long. Germline CDR1 SGHNT, CDR2 YYREEE (reference sequence). This CDR3 reads CASSPQGYDEKLFF. CDR3 DNA sequence: TGTGCCAGCAGCCCCCAGGGGTATGATGAAAAACTGTTTTTT.

The chain is built from TRBV27 and TRBJ1-2, with unresolved D. The CDR3 sequence is 12 residues long. V lost 6 bases to trimming and J lost 2 bases, with 7 bases between them. The V gene's germline CDR1 is MNHEY and CDR2 SMNVEV (reference sequence). The CDR3 region has the DNA TGTGCCAGCAGGACACGAAACTATGGCTACACCTTC. It is translated as CASRTRNYGYTF.

This chain uses TRBV7-9 with TRBJ2-3; D unclear. Trimming stripped 3 bases from V and 7 bases from J, with 5 bases between. Germline CDR1 is SEHNR and CDR2 is FQNEAQ (reference sequence). There are 11 residues in the CDR3. The CDR3 spells CASSFEYTQYF. The CDR3 DNA reads TGTGCCAGCAGCTTTGAGTATACGCAGTATTTT.

V usage is TRBV3-1 (or the pseudogene TRBV3-2) and J usage is TRBJ2-6, with TRBD1 matching over 12 bases. The ends lost 3 bases at V and 2 bases at J; junction bases unmatched: 8. Germline-derived CDR1 and CDR2 are LGHDT and YNNKEL (reference sequence). The CDR3 contains 19 residues. The CDR3 nucleotides read TGTGCCAGCAGCCAGTTTCGAGGGACAGGGGGCACTGGGGCCAACGTCCTGACTTTC. Translated: CASSQFRGTGGTGANVLTF.

This sequence joins TRBV28 and TRBJ1-2; the D is unclear. In germline, CDR1 is MDHEN, CDR2 SYDVKM. This CDR3 is built from 12 residues. Trimming stripped 5 bases from V and 3 bases from J, with 7 bases between. DNA of the CDR3: TGTGCCAGCAGTCCCCCCCACTATGGCTACACCTTC. Encoded protein: CASSPPHYGYTF.